The rows below give T cell receptor beta chains drawn from one sample of a study of control samples from healthy donors and cancer patients. Some clones are missing from TCRdb's copy, which holds only in-frame ones; the method was immunoSEQ multiplex PCR. The table shows under 450,000 clones, with around nine tenths occurring only once. The sequenced sample was PBMCs. The receptors were sampled from a man in his forties or fifties with head and neck cancer. Each CDR3 is given with its conserved first and last residue. D genes are given only for firm matches.

NA TRBJ1-1 TRBV7-9 CASSPGWGTEAFF
NA TRBJ1-6 TRBV4-3 CASSHLWGRVRGNKDNSPLHF
NA TRBJ1-1 TRBV5-1 CASSLETPGVTEAFF
NA TRBJ1-2 TRBV12-3/TRBV12-4 CASSWGAAGGYTF
TRBD2 TRBJ2-3 TRBV28 CASSSSGRGTDTQYF
NA TRBJ2-3 TRBV6-4 CASSVSGLYDTDTQYF
TRBD1 TRBJ1-5 TRBV5-5 CASSSGTANQPQHF
NA TRBJ2-3 TRBV5-6 CASSLGDGATDTQYF
TRBD1 TRBJ2-2 TRBV11-2 CASSLRGTGYTGELFF
NA TRBJ1-5 TRBV11-2 CASSYQGSQPQHF
NA TRBJ2-7 TRBV9 CASSVGTESSYEQYF
NA TRBJ2-7 TRBV12-3/TRBV12-4 CASGGSSYEQYF
TRBD2 TRBJ2-7 TRBV28 CASSLRGVSYEQYF
TRBD1 TRBJ1-5 TRBV29-1 CSVVTGAGQPQHF
TRBD1 TRBJ2-1 TRBV23-1 CASSQSGDRGHLDGYNEQFF
TRBD1 TRBJ2-7 TRBV9 CASSVAGGDYEQYF
NA TRBJ1-6 TRBV7-9 CASSPGPLGMVSPLHF
TRBD1 TRBJ2-3 TRBV19 CASSMARQGVSDTQYF
TRBD1 TRBJ2-7 TRBV5-1 CASRQGIIYEQYF
NA TRBJ2-7 TRBV15 CATSRERASGSYEQYF
NA TRBJ2-2 TRBV28 CASSTDTGELFF
NA TRBJ2-7 TRBV2 CASRSVHYEQYF
NA TRBJ2-3 TRBV18 CASSPSRGGLTDTQYF
TRBD1 TRBJ2-1 TRBV7-9 CASSSQGNEQFF
NA TRBJ2-7 TRBV27 CATRNPYEQYF
TRBD1 TRBJ1-1 TRBV27 CASRNRGTLSDTEAFF